The 30 T cell receptor beta chains reported below all come from one sample, sequenced in a study of technical replicates of blood from four donors. Assay: immunoSEQ multiplex PCR; the TCRdb copy retains only in-frame clones and omits some. The table lists about 75,000 clones, 95% to 98% of them singletons. The sequenced sample consisted of T cells isolated from PBMCs. Source of these receptors: a human donor in good health.

This clone was recorded once. A junction boundary mismatches the germline segment, possibly from a read error. This rearrangement joins TRBV7-6 to TRBJ2-7, with a possible D match to TRBD1 (5 bases). Germline lookup yields CDR1 SGHVS and CDR2 FNYEAQ. The CDR3 is 12 residues long. This CDR3 reads CASSLGRAGRNF. CDR3 nucleotide sequence: TGTGCCAGCAGCTTAGGACGGGCAGGGCGGAACTTC.

This chain joins TRBV7-9 and TRBJ1-2; TRBD1 agrees at 8 bases. V trimming: 1 base; J trimming: 8 bases; junction bases outside the gene matches: 6. The CDR3 length is 14 residues. Germline V CDR1 and CDR2: SEHNR, FQNEAQ (reference sequence). The CDR3 nucleotides read TGTGCCAGCAGCTTAGGGACAGGGCTAGGAGGCTACACCTTC. Translating it yields CASSLGTGLGGYTF.

In DNA, the CDR3 is TGTGCCAGTAGTATACAGGGGGCCTACGAGCAGTACTTC. The encoded protein is CASSIQGAYEQYF. The V gene is TRBV19, the J gene TRBJ2-7; 7 positions match TRBD1. Germline values: CDR1 LNHDA, CDR2 SQIVND (reference sequence). Trimming at V came to 2 bases and at J to 2 bases, leaving 0 bases not matched to a gene. CDR3 length: 13 amino acids.

The rearrangement links TRBV19 to TRBJ1-2; 8 bases are shared with TRBD1. Trimming cost V 2 bases and J 4 bases; bases outside gene matches: 6. The CDR3 has 15 amino acids. The germline V gene encodes CDR1 LNHDA and CDR2 SQIVND (reference sequence). CDR3 residues: CASSIMPGGGYGYTF. The CDR3 DNA is TGTGCCAGTAGTATAATGCCAGGGGGCGGCTATGGCTACACCTTC.

On this clone: In the same sample, other DNA sequences code for this CDR3. J is TRBJ1-1 and V is TRBV5-1; D not certain. Germline assignment: CDR1 SGHRS and CDR2 YFSETQ. V was trimmed by 0 bases and J by 2 bases, leaving 8 bases between them. This CDR3 has 14 amino acids. Here the CDR3 reads CASSLAPGNTEAFF. Here the CDR3 DNA reads TGCGCCAGCAGCTTGGCCCCAGGCAACACTGAAGCTTTCTTT.

J is TRBJ2-5 and V is TRBV15, with 8 bases aligning to TRBD2. Per the germline V gene, CDR1 is LNHNV and CDR2 is YYDKDF (reference sequence). The CDR3 loop spans 16 amino acids. J gave up 0 bases and V 5 bases, and 8 bases lay outside the gene matches. The CDR3 reads CATSPRTSGDQETQYF. DNA of the CDR3: TGTGCCACCAGCCCCCGAACTAGCGGAGACCAAGAGACCCAGTACTTC.

V and J are TRBV30 and TRBJ1-6, with D perhaps TRBD1 (6 bases). Germline loops: CDR1 GTSNPN, CDR2 SVGIG (reference sequence). The CDR3 is made up of 16 amino acids. V lost 2 bases, J lost 3 bases, and 14 bases lay in between. CDR3 region: CAWSSQDRVYNSPLHF. The CDR3 DNA is TGTGCCTGGAGTTCGCAGGACAGAGTCTATAATTCACCCCTCCACTTT.

The gene calls are TRBV7-9 and TRBJ1-6; D not resolved. Germline CDR1 SEHNR, CDR2 FQNEAQ (reference sequence). This CDR3 region has 15 residues. Trimming took off 1 base at V and 5 bases at J, with 9 bases between the two ends. CDR3 sequence reads: CASSLDRSNNSPLHF. CDR3 DNA sequence: TGTGCCAGCAGCTTAGACAGATCTAATAATTCACCCCTCCACTTT.

CDR3 nucleotide sequence: TGCGCCAGCAGCCAAGTTAGAGGACAGGCCAACTACGAGCAGTACTTC. Its translation: CASSQVRGQANYEQYF. The chain uses TRBV4-1 and TRBJ2-7; 7 nucleotides align to TRBD1. Germline V gives CDR1 MGHRA, CDR2 YSYEKL. The trim removed 1 base at V and 3 bases at J, leaving 9 bases unmatched. The CDR3 consists of 16 residues.

V and J are TRBV4-2 and TRBJ1-1; D gene ambiguous. The CDR3 is made up of 15 amino acids. V lost 0 bases to trimming and J lost 3 bases, with 11 bases between them. Germline CDR1 is LGHNA and CDR2 is YNFKEQ. CDR3 region: CASSQDVVLYTEAFF. For the CDR3, the DNA is TGTGCCAGCAGCCAAGATGTAGTCTTGTACACTGAAGCTTTCTTT.

The gene calls are TRBV4-2 and TRBJ2-3, with 9 bases identical to TRBD2. Germline lookup yields CDR1 LGHNA and CDR2 YNFKEQ. The J segment lost 5 bases and the V segment lost 0 bases, leaving 24 bases of the junction unmatched. The CDR3 consists of 22 residues. Here the CDR3 reads CASSQERSGSGSRNLPLDTQYF. DNA of the CDR3: TGTGCCAGCAGCCAAGAGAGAAGCGGTAGCGGGAGTCGCAACTTGCCACTAGATACGCAGTATTTT.

The chain uses TRBV27 and TRBJ1-1, with TRBD1 matching 8 bases. In germline, CDR1 is MNHEY, CDR2 SMNVEV (reference sequence). Trimming at V came to 4 bases and at J to 1 base, leaving 2 bases not matched to a gene. The CDR3 runs 14 residues. DNA of the CDR3: TGTGCCAGCAGTTCCACAGGGGGGAACACTGAAGCTTTCTTT. Residues: CASSSTGGNTEAFF.

The genes are TRBV7-3 and TRBJ2-1, with TRBD2 matching over 10 bases. This CDR3 is 15 amino acids long. The J segment lost 9 bases and the V segment lost 5 bases, leaving 10 bases of the junction unmatched. Germline V CDR1 and CDR2: SGHTA, FQGTGA. CDR3 nucleotide sequence: TGTGCCAGCAGCCCAACGGGGCTAGCGGGGGCTGAGCAGTTCTTC. Translation: CASSPTGLAGAEQFF.

This chain links TRBV9 with TRBJ1-6, with D unclear. Trimming stripped 3 bases from V and 7 bases from J, with 14 bases between. The CDR3 loop spans 15 amino acids. The germline CDR1 and CDR2 sequences are SGDLS and YYNGEE. The CDR3 is CASSARNSANSPLHF. CDR3 sequence (DNA): TGTGCCAGCAGCGCGCGAAACAGTGCGAATTCACCCCTCCACTTT.

CDR3 region: CASSELAGGTGELFF. DNA for the CDR3: TGTGCCAGCAGTGAACTAGCGGGAGGCACCGGGGAGCTGTTTTTT. The rearrangement joins TRBV2 to TRBJ2-2; TRBD2 matches at 11 bases. Per the germline V gene, CDR1 is SNHLY and CDR2 is FYNNEI. V was pared by 2 bases and J by 4 bases, with 0 bases of the junction left unmatched. This CDR3 has 15 residues.

This clone was seen once. This chain's CDR3 is CASSLADRGLGEQYF. CDR3 nucleotide sequence: TGTGCCAGCAGCCTCGCGGACAGGGGGCTTGGTGAGCAGTACTTC. This chain joins TRBV4-2 and TRBJ2-7; 11 nucleotides agree with TRBD1. The CDR3 length is 15 residues. Germline assignment: CDR1 LGHNA and CDR2 YNFKEQ. Unmatched junction bases numbered 9, after V lost 4 bases and J lost 7 bases.

To note about this clone: At one end the junction does not follow the germline gene, possibly because of a read error. J is TRBJ1-4 and V is TRBV30; no firm D call. The CDR3 is made up of 13 amino acids. Germline V gives CDR1 GTSNPN, CDR2 SVGIG (reference sequence). CDR3 nucleotide sequence: TGTGCCCGGAGGGAGACCCGACATGAAAAACTGTTTTTT. It yields the protein CARRETRHEKLFF.

The sample holds a few counts of this clone. The rearrangement links TRBV5-4 to TRBJ1-1; D gene uncertain. This CDR3 contains 13 residues. Germline V CDR1 and CDR2: SGHNT, YYREEE (reference sequence). Trimming took 4 bases from V and 0 from J, leaving 7 bases between them. CDR3 nucleotide sequence: TGTGCCAGCAGCGTGACAATGAACACTGAAGCTTTCTTT. It encodes CASSVTMNTEAFF.

This clone is a singleton in its sample. This sequence joins TRBV5-1 and TRBJ2-1; TRBD2 aligns across 11 bases. With 4 bases clipped from V and 1 base from J, the junction kept 10 bases outside the gene matches. The length of the CDR3 is 18 residues. Germline CDR1 is SGHRS and CDR2 is YFSETQ. CDR3 sequence: CASSPRGLAGLSYNEQFF. In DNA, the CDR3 is TGCGCCAGCAGCCCAAGAGGACTAGCGGGCTTATCCTACAATGAGCAGTTCTTC.

The chain is built from TRBV2 and TRBJ2-2, with TRBD2 matching over 8 bases. This CDR3 contains 16 residues. The V segment lost 6 bases and the J segment 3 bases; nucleotides outside the gene matches: 9. Germline CDR1 SNHLY, CDR2 FYNNEI. The DNA of the CDR3 is TGTGCCAGCAGCGGTTCCGGGAGGGCTTACACCGGGGAGCTGTTTTTT. The encoded protein is CASSGSGRAYTGELFF.

J is TRBJ2-5 and V is TRBV29-1, with no clear D. The CDR3 loop spans 12 amino acids. The germline CDR1 and CDR2 sequences are SQVTM and ANQGSEA. Trimming stripped 4 bases from V and 5 bases from J, with 11 bases between. The CDR3 loop is CSVAGLWETQYF. The CDR3 region has the DNA TGCAGCGTTGCAGGTTTATGGGAGACCCAGTACTTC.

This CDR3 reads CASSLGQSYGYTF. CDR3 coding DNA: TGTGCCAGCAGCTTAGGACAGAGCTATGGCTACACCTTC. The chain combines TRBV7-2 with TRBJ1-2, with D tentatively TRBD1 (5 bases). The germline CDR1 and CDR2 sequences are SGHTA and FQGNSA. Trimming took off 1 base at V and 4 bases at J, with 7 bases between the two ends. There are 13 residues in the CDR3.

V is TRBV27 and J is TRBJ2-5; TRBD2 agrees at 10 bases. V was pared by 3 bases and J by 4 bases, with 5 bases of the junction left unmatched. The CDR3 is 15 amino acids. Germline V gene data show CDR1 as MNHEY and CDR2 as SMNVEV (reference sequence). The CDR3 DNA follows: TGTGCCAGCAGTTTTTATCTAGCGGGAGCAGAGACCCAGTACTTC. This gives the protein CASSFYLAGAETQYF.

The chain combines TRBV6-5 with TRBJ1-1; D gene unclear. The CDR3 sequence is 11 residues long. V was cut by 5 bases and J by 5 bases, with 6 bases left in between. Germline CDR1 reads MNHEY; CDR2 reads SVGAGI. The CDR3 is CASSRGTEAFF. In DNA form, the CDR3 reads TGTGCCAGCAGTCGGGGTACTGAAGCTTTCTTT.

The chain combines TRBV6-6 with TRBJ1-5; D is undetermined. The CDR3 spans 13 residues. The germline V gene encodes CDR1 MNHNY and CDR2 SVGAGI (reference sequence). The V gene lost 8 bases and the J gene lost 1 base, with 9 bases spanning the gap. This CDR3 is CASDSSSNQPQHF. CDR3 sequence (DNA): TGTGCCAGCGACTCATCCAGCAATCAGCCCCAGCATTTT.

This chain joins TRBV5-1 and TRBJ2-2, with D maybe TRBD1 (7 bases). Trimming removed 5 bases at V and 3 bases at J, with 20 bases between. Germline assignment: CDR1 SGHRS and CDR2 YFSETQ. This CDR3 has 17 amino acids. CDR3 in DNA: TGCGCCAGCAGAGGGGGGCCTGGGACAGACTACACCGGGGAGCTGTTTTTT. Protein sequence: CASRGGPGTDYTGELFF.

V gene TRBV25-1 combines with J gene TRBJ1-1; D is uncertain. With 2 bases removed from V and 6 bases from J, the gap between germline ends came to 10 bases. The germline gives CDR1 MGHDK, CDR2 SYGVNS. The CDR3 is 13 residues long. DNA for the CDR3: TGTGCCAGCAGTGAAACCAGTATCGCTGAAGCTTTCTTT. Protein sequence: CASSETSIAEAFF.

This clone is a singleton in its sample. The chain couples TRBV4-1 to TRBJ2-7; weak D call: TRBD2 (6 bases). CDR3 length: 15 amino acids. Germline V CDR1 and CDR2: MGHRA, YSYEKL. The V gene lost 1 base and the J gene lost 6 bases, with 16 bases spanning the gap. The CDR3 region has the DNA TGCGCCAGCAGCCAAGCCCTAATGGGGGGACGCGAGCAGTACTTC. Protein sequence: CASSQALMGGREQYF.

This chain links TRBV13 with TRBJ2-5, with D unresolved. Per germline, CDR1 PRHDT and CDR2 FYEKMQ (reference sequence). This CDR3 is 14 amino acids long. V lost 6 bases, J lost 2 bases, and 13 bases lay in between. CDR3 DNA sequence: TGTGCCAGCAGTAACCCACTCCAACAAGAGACCCAGTACTTC. The encoded protein is CASSNPLQQETQYF.

DNA for the CDR3: TGTGCCAGCAGTTTATTAACCCCCGCTAGCGGGAGTACGAATGAGCAGTTCTTC. Protein product: CASSLLTPASGSTNEQFF. The chain combines TRBV28 with TRBJ2-1, with 10 bases that match TRBD2. The CDR3 consists of 18 residues. Germline CDR1 is MDHEN and CDR2 is SYDVKM. The ends lost 1 base at V and 7 bases at J; junction bases unmatched: 13.